The T cell receptor beta chain described here comes from a study of PD-1 blockade in mismatch repair-deficient tumors. Overall study context: Enrolled about 2013-2016, patients had progressing, pretreated mismatch repair-deficient cancers of approximately 13 types. Notes on the study in general: Rapid post-treatment expansion, then contraction, generally preceding radiologic response, marked tumor-resident clones.

Here immunoSEQ multiplex PCR was the method, and the copy in TCRdb shows in-frame clones only, minus some. The table records 15,000 to 25,000 clones, over 70% of them present only once. This clone has more than one count but fewer than ten. Antigen unknown. The TCR-sequenced patients were a few responders to pembrolizumab. Germline V gene data show CDR1 as MGHRA and CDR2 as YSYEKL. The V gene lost 1 base and the J gene lost 3 bases, with 7 bases spanning the gap. CDR3 length equals 13 residues. The TCR comes from an adult with mismatch repair-deficient cancer. This material consisted of PBMCs, taken 52 weeks after starting pembrolizumab. The J gene is TRBJ2-7, the V gene TRBV4-1; D is uncertain. DNA of the CDR3: TGCGCCAGCAGCCAAGTCCCACTCTACGAGCAGTACTTC. It codes for CASSQVPLYEQYF.